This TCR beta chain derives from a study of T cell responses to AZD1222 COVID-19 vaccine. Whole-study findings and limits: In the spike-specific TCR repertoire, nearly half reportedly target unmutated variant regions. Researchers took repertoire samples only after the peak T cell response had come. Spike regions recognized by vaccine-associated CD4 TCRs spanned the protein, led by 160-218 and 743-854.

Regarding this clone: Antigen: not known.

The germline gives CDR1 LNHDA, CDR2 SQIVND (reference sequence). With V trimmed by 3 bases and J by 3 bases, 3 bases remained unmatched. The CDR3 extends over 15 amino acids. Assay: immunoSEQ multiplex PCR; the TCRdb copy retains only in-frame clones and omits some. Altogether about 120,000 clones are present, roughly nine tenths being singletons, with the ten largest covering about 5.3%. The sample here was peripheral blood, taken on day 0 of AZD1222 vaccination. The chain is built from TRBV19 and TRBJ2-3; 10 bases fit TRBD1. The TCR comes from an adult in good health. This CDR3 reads CASSMDRGLTDTQYF. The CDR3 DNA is TGTGCCAGTAGTATGGACAGGGGGTTGACAGATACGCAGTATTTT. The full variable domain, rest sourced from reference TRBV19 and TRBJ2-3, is DGGITQSPKYLFRKEGQNVTLSCEQNLNHDAMYWYRQDPGQGLRLIYYSQIVNDFQKGDIAEGYSVSREKKESFPLTVTSAQKNPTAFYLCASSMDRGLTDTQYFGPGTRLTVL.